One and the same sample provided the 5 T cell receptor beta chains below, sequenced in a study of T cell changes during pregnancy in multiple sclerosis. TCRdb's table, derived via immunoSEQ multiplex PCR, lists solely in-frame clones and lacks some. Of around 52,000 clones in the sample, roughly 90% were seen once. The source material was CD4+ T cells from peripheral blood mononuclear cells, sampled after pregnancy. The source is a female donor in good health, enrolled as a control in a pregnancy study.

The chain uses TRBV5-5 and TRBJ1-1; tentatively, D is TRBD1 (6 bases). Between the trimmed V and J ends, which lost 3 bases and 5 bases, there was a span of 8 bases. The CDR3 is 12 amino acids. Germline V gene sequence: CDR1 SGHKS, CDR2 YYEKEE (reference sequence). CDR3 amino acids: CASSSRGTEAFF. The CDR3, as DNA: TGTGCCAGCAGCTCAAGGGGGACTGAAGCTTTCTTT. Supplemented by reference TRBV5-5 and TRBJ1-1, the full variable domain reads DAGVTQSPTHLIKTRGQQVTLRCSPISGHKSVSWYQQVLGQGPQFIFQYYEKEERGRGNFPDRFSARQFPNYSSELNVNALLLGDSALYLCASSSRGTEAFFGQGTRLTVV.

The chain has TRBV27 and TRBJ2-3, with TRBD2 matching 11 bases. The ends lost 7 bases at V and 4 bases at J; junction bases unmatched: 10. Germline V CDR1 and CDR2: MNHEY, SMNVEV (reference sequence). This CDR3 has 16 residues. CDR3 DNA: TGTGCCAGCAAACCATTAGCGGGGGGGTGGGCAGATACGCAGTATTTT. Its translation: CASKPLAGGWADTQYF.

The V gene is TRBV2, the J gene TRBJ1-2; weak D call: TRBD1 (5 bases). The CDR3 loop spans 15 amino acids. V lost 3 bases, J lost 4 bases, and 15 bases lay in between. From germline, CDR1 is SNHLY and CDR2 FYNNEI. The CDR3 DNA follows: TGTGCCAGCAGTGAGGCAGGGAGGTTCTCCTATGGCTACACCTTC. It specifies CASSEAGRFSYGYTF.

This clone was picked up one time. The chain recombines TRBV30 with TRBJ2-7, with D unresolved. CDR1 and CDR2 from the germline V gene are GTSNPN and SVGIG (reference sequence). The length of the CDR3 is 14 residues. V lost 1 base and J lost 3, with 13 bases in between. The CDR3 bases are TGTGCCTGGAGTGGGGCTGTCTGGGTCTACGAGCAGTACTTC. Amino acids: CAWSGAVWVYEQYF.

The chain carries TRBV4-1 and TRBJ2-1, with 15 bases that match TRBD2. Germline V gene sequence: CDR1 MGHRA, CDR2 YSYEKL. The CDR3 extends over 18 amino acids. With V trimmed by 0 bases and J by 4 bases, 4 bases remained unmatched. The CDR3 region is CASSQDRTSGGGYNEQFF. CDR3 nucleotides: TGCGCCAGCAGCCAAGATAGGACTAGCGGGGGGGGTTACAATGAGCAGTTCTTC.